This T cell receptor (beta chain) emerged from a study of blood T cell repertoires in COVID-19. Data came from immunoSEQ multiplex PCR; TCRdb stores just in-frame clones and leaves some out. The sample has about 92,000 clones; 87% are singletons. The TCR comes from a woman aged 60-70 years with COVID-19, enrolled during active disease. Material for sequencing was peripheral blood.

CDR3 protein: CASRRQEEEKLFF. In DNA form, the CDR3 reads TGTGCCAGCAGGCGACAGGAGGAAGAAAAACTGTTTTTT. The rearrangement links TRBV27 to TRBJ1-4; D is possibly TRBD1 (6 bases). Germline CDR1 reads MNHEY; CDR2 reads SMNVEV (reference sequence). CDR3 size: 13 residues. The V end lost 6 bases, the J end lost 8 bases, and 13 bases lay between the germline ends.